The 29 T cell receptor beta chains given below trace back to one sample, sequenced in a study of blood T cells in healthy people across ages. A second PCR of about 6 to 11 cycles used a sample-barcoded 5' primer and a J-beta primer mix. Each CDR3 protein gets one entry after TCRdb re-called the 5' RACE reads with MiXCR. This table has about 1,600,000 distinct CDR3 sequences, about 43% appearing once. Sequenced: blood. Receptors originate from a young woman in good health.

The chain links TRBV20-1 to TRBJ2-3; D might be TRBD1 or TRBD2, each matching 5 bases. Germline assignment: CDR1 DFQATT and CDR2 SNEGSKA (reference sequence). The V and J ends lost 0 bases and 2 bases respectively, with 12 bases between them. The CDR3 extends over 15 amino acids. The CDR3 here is CSARDGTGNTDTQYF. CDR3 in DNA: TGCAGTGCTAGAGATGGGACGGGGAACACAGATACGCAGTATTTT.

J is TRBJ1-6 and V is TRBV2; D ambiguous. The germline V gene encodes CDR1 SNHLY and CDR2 FYNNEI. V lost 2 bases and J lost 9, with 14 bases in between. The CDR3 is 15 residues long. CDR3 loop: CASSEMATSGSPLHF. In DNA, the CDR3 is TGTGCCAGCAGTGAAATGGCGACATCGGGTTCACCCCTCCACTTT.

A remark on this clonotype: The germline gene is not matched at one end of the junction; a read error may be the cause. This chain uses TRBV6-4 with TRBJ2-1; D assignment may be TRBD1 or TRBD2 (6 bases each). Germline-derived CDR1 and CDR2 are MRHNA and SNTAGT. This CDR3 is 15 amino acids long. The CDR3 loop is CASSEGGIRYNAQFF. The CDR3 bases are TGTGCCAGCAGCGAAGGGGGGATTCGGTACAATGCGCAGTTCTTC.

The chain recombines TRBV12-3 or TRBV12-4 with TRBJ2-1; 11 positions agree with TRBD2. The last part of the DNA fits TRBJ2-7 better; the J call may be wrong. The CDR3 consists of 20 residues. The DNA for the CDR3 is TGTGCCAGCAGTCCAAACGGACTAGCGGGCGGGGGGGGCTCCTACAATGAGCAGTACTTC. This codes for CASSPNGLAGGGGSYNEQYF.

This rearrangement joins TRBV4-1 to TRBJ1-5, with 7 bases matching TRBD1. The V gene end was trimmed by 2 bases and the J gene end by 7 bases; junction bases not matched to a gene: 11. The V gene's germline CDR1 is MGHRA and CDR2 YSYEKL. The CDR3 length is 16 residues. The CDR3 spells CASSQFEGASPQPQHF. CDR3 coding DNA: TGCGCCAGCAGCCAATTCGAGGGGGCGTCCCCCCAGCCCCAGCATTTT.

CDR3 residues: CASRPLTSGSKGEQFF. CDR3 DNA sequence: TGTGCCAGCAGACCCCTAACTAGCGGGAGTAAGGGTGAGCAGTTCTTC. The genes are TRBV6-5 and TRBJ2-1; 11 nucleotides match TRBD2. The trim removed 6 bases at V and 9 bases at J, leaving 13 bases unmatched. The CDR3 runs to 16 residues. Germline V gene lookup returns CDR1 MNHEY and CDR2 SVGAGI.

The rearrangement uses TRBV20-1 and TRBJ2-1, with D possibly called TRBD1 or TRBD2 (5 bases each). This CDR3 has 16 amino acids. With 1 base removed from V and 8 bases from J, the gap between germline ends came to 21 bases. Germline CDR1 reads DFQATT; CDR2 reads SNEGSKA (reference sequence). The CDR3 here is CSARAVGADLYDEQFF. Written as DNA, the CDR3 is TGCAGTGCTAGAGCCGTCGGGGCAGACCTTTATGATGAGCAGTTCTTC.

The V call is TRBV20-1, the J call TRBJ1-2, with 9 bases identical to TRBD1. The CDR3 spans 13 residues. J was trimmed by 3 bases and V by 6 bases; bases with no gene match: 5. Germline assignment: CDR1 DFQATT and CDR2 SNEGSKA (reference sequence). The CDR3 nucleotides read TGCAGTGCAAACCGGGACAGGGACTATGGCTACACCTTC. Protein: CSANRDRDYGYTF.

The rearrangement uses TRBV3-1 and TRBJ2-3; 8 nucleotides align to TRBD2. Looked up from germline, CDR1 is LGHDT and CDR2 is YNNKEL (reference sequence). CDR3 length equals 17 residues. The junction had 13 bases not matched to a gene; V was cut back by 4 bases and J by 4 bases. The CDR3 loop is CASSPTSVGRAPDTQYF. The CDR3 nucleotides are TGTGCCAGCAGCCCCACGTCGGTCGGGAGGGCTCCAGATACGCAGTATTTT.

The sample holds a few counts of this clonotype. The chain is built from TRBV4-1 and TRBJ1-2, with 7 bases identical to TRBD1. Germline V gene sequence: CDR1 MGHRA, CDR2 YSYEKL. Trimming took 5 bases from V and 6 from J; bases not matched to a gene: 3. CDR3 length: 12 amino acids. The CDR3 DNA reads as TGCGCCAGCAGCACCCAGGGGGATGGCTACACCTTC. Its translation: CASSTQGDGYTF.

The chain is built from TRBV11-1 and TRBJ2-5; D uncertain. This CDR3 has 14 residues. The V and J ends lost 5 bases and 2 bases respectively, with 12 bases between them. Per the germline V gene, CDR1 is SGHAT and CDR2 is FQDESV (reference sequence). This CDR3 is CASSPDDPQETQYF. In DNA, the CDR3 is TGTGCCAGCAGCCCGGACGACCCACAAGAGACCCAGTACTTC.

The rearrangement links TRBV3-1 to TRBJ2-7, with 9 bases matching TRBD2. This CDR3 spans 14 amino acids. CDR1 LGHDT and CDR2 YNNKEL come from the germline V gene (reference sequence). The ends lost 0 bases at V and 12 bases at J; junction bases unmatched: 9. In DNA, the CDR3 is TGTGCCAGCAGCCAAGATTCGGCTAGCGGGATGCGGTACTTC. This translates into CASSQDSASGMRYF.

The V call is TRBV3-1, the J call TRBJ2-3, with D tentatively TRBD1 (6 bases). This CDR3 has 14 amino acids. The germline V gene has CDR1 LGHDT and CDR2 YNNKEL (reference sequence). V shed 4 bases and J shed 2 bases, with 10 bases lying between them. This chain's CDR3 is CASSLGHLTDTQYF. The CDR3, as DNA: TGTGCCAGCAGCCTGGGACATCTCACAGATACGCAGTATTTT.

The rearrangement joins TRBV2 to TRBJ2-3; the match to TRBD2 covers 8 bases. There are 18 residues in the CDR3. Trimming cost V 0 bases and J 2 bases; bases outside gene matches: 10. Germline CDR1 reads SNHLY; CDR2 reads FYNNEI. The CDR3 reads CASSEAVGTSGFTDTQYF. CDR3 DNA: TGTGCCAGCAGTGAAGCAGTTGGTACTAGCGGATTCACAGATACGCAGTATTTT.

About this clonotype itself: Just one base apart from a much larger clone, this may be a read error. The CDR3 DNA is TGTGCCAGCACTAGCGGGGGGAGGGAGACCCAGTACTTC. Translating gives CASTSGGRETQYF. The genes are TRBV28 and TRBJ2-7, with 11 bases identical to TRBD2. Near its end, the DNA agrees better with TRBJ2-5, so the J call may be wrong. The CDR3 is made up of 13 amino acids. CDR1 is MDHEN, CDR2 SYDVKM, per germline.

The V call is TRBV20-1, the J call TRBJ1-6; D is possibly TRBD1 (6 bases). With 2 bases removed from V and 9 bases from J, the gap between germline ends came to 17 bases. CDR3 size: 15 residues. Germline V gene data show CDR1 as DFQATT and CDR2 as SNEGSKA (reference sequence). CDR3 DNA sequence: TGCAGTGCTAGACCAGGGGAGGGGAGGGCTTCACCCCTCCACTTT. Protein: CSARPGEGRASPLHF.

The chain couples TRBV9 to TRBJ2-7, with 8 positions matching TRBD2. Germline V gene sequence: CDR1 SGDLS, CDR2 YYNGEE. This CDR3 spans 12 amino acids. V gave up 7 bases and J gave up 5 bases; unmatched junction bases: 5. The CDR3 nucleotides are TGTGCCAGCGGGGCGGGGGGCAACGAGCAGTACTTC. Translated: CASGAGGNEQYF.

The J gene is TRBJ1-2, the V gene TRBV20-1, with D uncertain. Looked up from germline, CDR1 is DFQATT and CDR2 is SNEGSKA (reference sequence). V was shortened by 8 bases and J by 2 bases, with 6 bases between the two germline ends. The CDR3 is 10 residues long. CDR3 in amino acids: CSTTNYGYTF. Written as DNA, the CDR3 is TGCAGTACGACAAACTATGGCTACACCTTC.

This clonotype has a count of ten or more. V usage is TRBV12-3 or TRBV12-4 and J usage is TRBJ2-7; 7 bases map to TRBD1. This CDR3 region has 14 residues. The trim removed 10 bases at V and 4 bases at J, leaving 13 bases unmatched. For the CDR3, the DNA is TGTGCCACCCAGAAGACAGGGTCTAAGTACGAGCAGTACTTC. Protein: CATQKTGSKYEQYF.

This clonotype was recorded a few times. The gene calls are TRBV5-1 and TRBJ1-1; D unclear. This CDR3 region has 14 residues. The V end was cut by 4 bases, the J end by 1 base, with 11 bases between. The germline V gene encodes CDR1 SGHRS and CDR2 YFSETQ. Written as DNA, the CDR3 is TGCGCCAGCAGCCCCATGGACCAGAACACTGAAGCTTTCTTT. Protein product: CASSPMDQNTEAFF.

The chain couples TRBV18 to TRBJ2-3; D gene uncertain. CDR3 length: 11 amino acids. V dropped 5 bases and J dropped 5 bases, with 5 bases sitting between them. Looked up from germline, CDR1 is KGHSH and CDR2 is LQKENI. The CDR3 DNA is TGTGCCAGCTCAGCTGAAGATACGCAGTATTTT. It specifies CASSAEDTQYF.

This clonotype has only a few counts. V usage is TRBV6-5 and J usage is TRBJ1-2; a possible D gene is TRBD1 (5 bases). The length of the CDR3 is 14 residues. Between the trimmed V and J ends, which lost 6 bases and 4 bases, there was a span of 15 bases. Germline CDR1 reads MNHEY; CDR2 reads SVGAGI. The CDR3 protein is CASSPRGGGYGYTF. In DNA form, the CDR3 reads TGTGCCAGCAGCCCAAGGGGTGGGGGCTATGGCTACACCTTC.

V gene TRBV5-1 combines with J gene TRBJ2-7; tentatively, D is TRBD1 or TRBD2 (5 bases each). V lost 5 bases and J lost 5, with 20 bases in between. CDR1 SGHRS and CDR2 YFSETQ come from the germline V gene. This CDR3 has 15 amino acids. The CDR3 region has the DNA TGCGCCAGCAGTCCACCGGGACCGAGTTCAGACGAGCAGTACTTC. The encoded protein is CASSPPGPSSDEQYF. Full variable domain (outside the CDR3, taken from reference TRBV5-1 and TRBJ2-7): KAGVTQTPRYLIKTRGQQVTLSCSPISGHRSVSWYQQTPGQGLQFLFEYFSETQRNKGNFPGRFSGRQFSNSRSEMNVSTLELGDSALYLCASSPPGPSSDEQYFGPGTRLTVT.

The chain has TRBV2 and TRBJ2-5, with D possibly TRBD1 on 6 matching bases. Trimming took 3 bases from V and 4 from J, leaving 9 bases between them. CDR3 length equals 13 residues. Germline assignment: CDR1 SNHLY and CDR2 FYNNEI. The CDR3 nucleotides read TGTGCCAGCAGTGACGACAGGATAGAGACCCAGTACTTC. Translation gives CASSDDRIETQYF.

A few counts support this clonotype. The V and J genes are TRBV10-3 and TRBJ2-7, with D possibly being TRBD2 (6 bases). Germline V gene lookup returns CDR1 ENHRY and CDR2 SYGVKD. The ends were cut back, 10 bases at V and 5 bases at J, with 18 bases in the middle. The CDR3 is 13 residues long. The CDR3 here is CATALGGVHEQYF. DNA of the CDR3: TGTGCCACCGCCCTTGGAGGGGTCCACGAGCAGTACTTC.

Concerning this clonotype itself: The junction does not match germline at one end; this may be a read error. J is TRBJ1-5 and V is TRBV5-1; D unclear. This CDR3 is 13 amino acids long. Looked up from germline, CDR1 is SGHRS and CDR2 is YFSETQ. CDR3 coding DNA: TGCGCCGGCAGCCCGGGAGCAAATCAGCCCCAGCATTTT. Translating gives CAGSPGANQPQHF.

This chain links TRBV6-6 with TRBJ1-4, with D uncertain. Trimming took off 0 bases at V and 8 bases at J, with 10 bases between the two ends. The CDR3 length is 14 residues. Germline CDR1 reads MNHNY; CDR2 reads SVGAGI (reference sequence). CDR3 sequence: CASSYSEAPEKLFF. In DNA form, the CDR3 reads TGTGCCAGCAGTTACTCGGAGGCCCCCGAAAAACTGTTTTTT.

This clonotype was observed a single time. V is TRBV29-1 and J is TRBJ2-1; perhaps TRBD1 as D (7 bases). Germline CDR1 is SQVTM and CDR2 is ANQGSEA. CDR3 length: 15 amino acids. Trimming took off 0 bases at V and 10 bases at J, with 19 bases between the two ends. CDR3 region: CSVEDRGTDLYEQFF. The CDR3 DNA is TGCAGCGTTGAAGATCGGGGGACAGATCTATACGAGCAGTTCTTC.

The chain carries TRBV9 and TRBJ1-3; perhaps TRBD1 as D (5 bases). This CDR3 comprises 15 residues. Per the germline V gene, CDR1 is SGDLS and CDR2 is YYNGEE. V lost 3 bases and J lost 0, with 10 bases in between. CDR3 in DNA: TGTGCCAGCAGCGCACAGGAACTCTCTGGAAACACCATATATTTT. It translates to CASSAQELSGNTIYF.